The 19 T cell receptor beta chains in this list originate from one sample, sequenced in a study of blood T cell repertoires in COVID-19. The protocol was immunoSEQ multiplex PCR, while the TCRdb copy is restricted to in-frame clones and leaves out a portion. The table has under 300,000 clones, roughly 82% seen once. Input material: peripheral blood. The receptor source for this set is an elderly man with acute or convalescent COVID-19.

The chain is built from TRBV6-1 and TRBJ1-5; no reliable D call. V lost 1 base, J lost 4 bases, and 11 bases lay in between. This CDR3 spans 15 amino acids. Germline values: CDR1 MNHNS, CDR2 SASEGT. The CDR3 region has the DNA TGTGCCAGCAGTGAAGAACCCGGGAAGAATCAGCCCCAGCATTTT. This gives the protein CASSEEPGKNQPQHF.

This clone has just one count. The chain has TRBV5-1 and TRBJ1-4; the D gene is possibly TRBD1 (5 bases). V lost 2 bases and J lost 8, with 16 bases in between. There are 15 residues in the CDR3. Germline V CDR1 and CDR2: SGHRS, YFSETQ. The CDR3 coding sequence is TGCGCCAGCAGCTTCCAGGGAGGCGGGGGAGAAAAACTGTTTTTT. As protein: CASSFQGGGGEKLFF.

This chain joins TRBV15 and TRBJ2-5, with D unclear. Germline V gene lookup returns CDR1 LNHNV and CDR2 YYDKDF (reference sequence). The CDR3 consists of 15 residues. V lost 5 bases and J lost 5, with 18 bases in between. Written as DNA, the CDR3 is TGTGCCACCAGCTCTCTCCCCGGATTAGCCGAGACCCAGTACTTC. Protein sequence: CATSSLPGLAETQYF.

The CDR3 DNA sequence: TGTGCCAGCAGCCCATCGACAGCGAACACCGGGGAGCTGTTTTTT. As protein: CASSPSTANTGELFF. The chain recombines TRBV7-6 with TRBJ2-2; D perhaps matches TRBD1 (5 bases). The CDR3 runs to 15 residues. Germline V gene sequence: CDR1 SGHVS, CDR2 FNYEAQ. V was shortened by 5 bases and J by 0 bases, with 10 bases between the two germline ends.

This clone was counted only a few times. This chain connects TRBV14 to TRBJ1-1; 8 nucleotides line up with TRBD1. Germline assignment: CDR1 SGHDN and CDR2 FVKESK. V dropped 3 bases and J dropped 4; count of bases not matched to a gene: 4. The CDR3 sequence is 14 residues long. In DNA, the CDR3 is TGTGCCAGCAGCCACCCAGGGGGCCTCACTGAAGCTTTCTTT. It yields the protein CASSHPGGLTEAFF. Using reference TRBV14 and TRBJ1-1 for the parts outside the CDR3, the full variable domain is EAGVTQFPSHSVIEKGQTVTLRCDPISGHDNLYWYRRVMGKEIKFLLHFVKESKQDESGMPNNRFLAERTGGTYSTLKVQPAELEDSGVYFCASSHPGGLTEAFFGQGTRLTVV.

This clone has a single count. The chain carries TRBV25-1 and TRBJ2-3, with 7 bases identical to TRBD1. CDR3 size: 15 residues. Trimming removed 3 bases from V and 2 bases from J; junction bases left unmatched: 5. The germline gives CDR1 MGHDK, CDR2 SYGVNS. The chain's CDR3 is CASSDTGQVTDTQYF. The CDR3 DNA reads TGTGCCAGCAGTGACACCGGACAGGTCACAGATACGCAGTATTTT.

This clone appeared a single time. This chain joins TRBV15 and TRBJ1-2; D perhaps matches TRBD1 (6 bases). Per the germline V gene, CDR1 is LNHNV and CDR2 is YYDKDF (reference sequence). There are 16 residues in the CDR3. The V end was cut by 0 bases, the J end by 6 bases, with 17 bases between. CDR3 DNA sequence: TGTGCCACCAGCAGAGATACGGAAACAGGGTATAATGGCTACACCTTC. It yields the protein CATSRDTETGYNGYTF.

V usage is TRBV28 and J usage is TRBJ2-1; a possible D gene is TRBD1 (6 bases). Germline V CDR1 and CDR2: MDHEN, SYDVKM. V was pared by 2 bases and J by 0 bases, with 20 bases between. The CDR3 has 19 amino acids. This CDR3 is CASSLDPRGYGGSYNEQFF. CDR3 nucleotides: TGTGCCAGCAGTTTAGACCCGAGGGGGTACGGTGGCTCCTACAATGAGCAGTTCTTC.

The chain has TRBV30 and TRBJ2-3; 11 bases are a match to TRBD1. J gave up 4 bases and V 0 bases, and 21 bases lay outside the gene matches. The length of the CDR3 is 21 residues. Germline V CDR1 and CDR2: GTSNPN, SVGIG (reference sequence). CDR3 sequence reads: CAWSVRAGQGVRPNTSDTQYF. CDR3 DNA: TGTGCCTGGAGTGTACGGGCGGGACAGGGGGTGAGACCTAACACATCAGATACGCAGTATTTT.

This chain links TRBV18 with TRBJ2-2, with D possibly being TRBD1 (6 bases). The CDR3 length is 15 residues. Trimming removed 3 bases from V and 7 bases from J, with 15 bases in between. The germline V gene encodes CDR1 KGHSH and CDR2 LQKENI. CDR3 in DNA: TGTGCCAGCTCACCGGACAGAGGGCCTGGCGGGGAGCTGTTTTTT. Protein sequence: CASSPDRGPGGELFF.

The J gene is TRBJ1-4, the V gene TRBV5-4, with TRBD1 matching over 8 bases. The CDR3 is 13 residues long. V trimming: 5 bases; J trimming: 8 bases; junction bases outside the gene matches: 5. Germline CDR1 and CDR2: SGHNT and YYREEE (reference sequence). The CDR3 loop is CASRGQGAEKLFF. CDR3 DNA sequence: TGTGCCAGCAGAGGGCAGGGGGCCGAAAAACTGTTTTTT.

For the CDR3, the DNA is TGTGCCATCAAACGACTAGCGGGATACTTCGATGAGCAGTTCTTC. It is translated as CAIKRLAGYFDEQFF. V and J are TRBV10-3 and TRBJ2-1; 11 bases align to TRBD2. With V trimmed by 7 bases and J by 8 bases, 10 bases remained unmatched. Germline-derived CDR1 and CDR2 are ENHRY and SYGVKD. The CDR3 is 15 residues long.

The rearrangement joins TRBV28 to TRBJ1-4; 10 bases line up with TRBD1. Germline assignment: CDR1 MDHEN and CDR2 SYDVKM. CDR3 length: 16 residues. Trimming at V came to 6 bases and at J to 8 bases, leaving 12 bases not matched to a gene. DNA for the CDR3: TGTGCCAGCAGGACTACCTCGGGGACAGGGGTCGAAAAACTGTTTTTT. Encoded protein: CASRTTSGTGVEKLFF.

This sequence joins TRBV19 and TRBJ1-1, with D tentatively TRBD1 (6 bases). There are 14 residues in the CDR3. The V and J ends lost 8 bases and 4 bases respectively, with 17 bases between them. Per the germline V gene, CDR1 is LNHDA and CDR2 is SQIVND (reference sequence). The DNA of the CDR3 is TGTGCCAGTGAAGGGGGGGGCATGGGCACTGAAGCTTTCTTT. It encodes CASEGGGMGTEAFF. The full variable domain, with the rest looked up from reference TRBV19 and TRBJ1-1, is DGGITQSPKYLFRKEGQNVTLSCEQNLNHDAMYWYRQDPGQGLRLIYYSQIVNDFQKGDIAEGYSVSREKKESFPLTVTSAQKNPTAFYLCASEGGGMGTEAFFGQGTRLTVV.

The chain employs TRBV5-1 and TRBJ1-3, with D tentatively TRBD1 (5 bases). Germline V gives CDR1 SGHRS, CDR2 YFSETQ. CDR3 length equals 14 residues. Trimming took 0 bases from V and 9 from J, leaving 13 bases between them. The CDR3 nucleotides read TGCGCCAGCAGCTTGGGACAGTCGTATGGCACCATATATTTT. This translates into CASSLGQSYGTIYF.

The chain has TRBV19 and TRBJ2-1, with TRBD2 matching over 9 bases. The CDR3 length is 13 residues. Germline V lookup: CDR1 LNHDA, CDR2 SQIVND (reference sequence). V gave up 9 bases and J gave up 8 bases; unmatched junction bases: 8. Here the CDR3 DNA reads TGTGCCAGCGGCGGGAGGGGAGACCATGAGCAGTTCTTC. This translates into CASGGRGDHEQFF.

The count of this clone is one. The V and J genes are TRBV7-9 and TRBJ2-5, with D possibly matching TRBD1 (5 bases). The CDR3 is 14 residues long. Looked up from germline, CDR1 is SEHNR and CDR2 is FQNEAQ (reference sequence). Trimming removed 6 bases from V and 3 bases from J, with 14 bases in between. The CDR3 coding sequence is TGTGCCAGCAGATCATCAGAAGGGGAAGAGACCCAGTACTTC. Translation: CASRSSEGEETQYF.

The chain carries TRBV2 and TRBJ1-2; no firm D call. The CDR3 has 12 amino acids. Germline-derived CDR1 and CDR2 are SNHLY and FYNNEI. Trimming stripped 3 bases from V and 5 bases from J, with 7 bases between. The CDR3 region is CASSEGGYGYTF. The CDR3 DNA follows: TGTGCCAGCAGTGAGGGAGGTTATGGCTACACCTTC.

This chain links TRBV6-1 with TRBJ2-2; D uncertain. The CDR3 contains 12 residues. Trimming took off 3 bases at V and 7 bases at J, with 6 bases between the two ends. From germline, CDR1 is MNHNS and CDR2 SASEGT. CDR3 loop: CASSESVGELFF. The CDR3 DNA sequence: TGTGCCAGCAGTGAGAGTGTCGGGGAGCTGTTTTTT.